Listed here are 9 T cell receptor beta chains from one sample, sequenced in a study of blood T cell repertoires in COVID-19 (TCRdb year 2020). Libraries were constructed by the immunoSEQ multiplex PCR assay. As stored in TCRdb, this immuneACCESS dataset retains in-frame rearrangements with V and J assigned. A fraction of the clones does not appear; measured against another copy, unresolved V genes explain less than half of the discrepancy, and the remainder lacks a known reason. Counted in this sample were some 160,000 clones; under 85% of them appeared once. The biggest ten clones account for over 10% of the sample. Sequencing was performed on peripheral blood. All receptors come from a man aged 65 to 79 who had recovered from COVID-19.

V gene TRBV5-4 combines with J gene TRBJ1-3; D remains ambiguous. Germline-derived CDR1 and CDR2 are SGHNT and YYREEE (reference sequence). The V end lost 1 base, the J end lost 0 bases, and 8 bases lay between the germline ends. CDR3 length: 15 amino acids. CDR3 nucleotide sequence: TGTGCCAGCAGCTTGCCGAGGAACTCTGGAAACACCATATATTTT. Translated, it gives CASSLPRNSGNTIYF.

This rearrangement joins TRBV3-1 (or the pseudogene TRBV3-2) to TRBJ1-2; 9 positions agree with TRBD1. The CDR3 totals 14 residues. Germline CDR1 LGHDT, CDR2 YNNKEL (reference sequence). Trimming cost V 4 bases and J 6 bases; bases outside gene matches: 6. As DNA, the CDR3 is TGTGCCAGCAGCCCGGGGGACAGGGAGAATGGCTACACCTTC. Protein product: CASSPGDRENGYTF.

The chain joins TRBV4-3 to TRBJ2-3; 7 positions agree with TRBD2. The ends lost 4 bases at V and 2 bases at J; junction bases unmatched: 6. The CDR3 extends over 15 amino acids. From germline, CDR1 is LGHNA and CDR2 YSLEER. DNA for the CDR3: TGCGCCAGCAGCCCCCAGCGGGAAGCCACAGATACGCAGTATTTT. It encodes CASSPQREATDTQYF.

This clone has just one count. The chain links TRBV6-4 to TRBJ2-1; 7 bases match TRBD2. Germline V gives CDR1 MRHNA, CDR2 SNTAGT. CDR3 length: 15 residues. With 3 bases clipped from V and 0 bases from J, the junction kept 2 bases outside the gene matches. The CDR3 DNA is TGTGCCAGCAGTGAATTAGCGGGCTCCTACAATGAGCAGTTCTTC. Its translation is CASSELAGSYNEQFF.

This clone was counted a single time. The CDR3 DNA follows: TGTGCCAGCAGTTTACTCCCCTCAGGGGGACGAACTGAAGCTTTCTTT. It specifies CASSLLPSGGRTEAFF. V gene TRBV28 combines with J gene TRBJ1-1, with 7 bases that match TRBD1. This CDR3 contains 16 residues. V lost 2 bases to trimming and J lost 5 bases; unmatched junction nucleotides: 11. In germline, CDR1 is MDHEN, CDR2 SYDVKM.

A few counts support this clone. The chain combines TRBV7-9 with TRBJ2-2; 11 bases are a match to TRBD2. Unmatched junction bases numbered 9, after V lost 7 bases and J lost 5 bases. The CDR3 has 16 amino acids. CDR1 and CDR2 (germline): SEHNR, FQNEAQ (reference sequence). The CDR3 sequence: CASNPVAGGRTGELFF. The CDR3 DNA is TGTGCCAGCAATCCAGTAGCGGGAGGGCGTACCGGGGAGCTGTTTTTT.

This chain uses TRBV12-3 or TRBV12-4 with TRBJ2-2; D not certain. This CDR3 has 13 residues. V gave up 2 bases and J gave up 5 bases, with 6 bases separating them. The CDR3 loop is CASSLIRTGELFF. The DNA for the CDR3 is TGTGCCAGCAGTTTAATTCGGACCGGGGAGCTGTTTTTT.

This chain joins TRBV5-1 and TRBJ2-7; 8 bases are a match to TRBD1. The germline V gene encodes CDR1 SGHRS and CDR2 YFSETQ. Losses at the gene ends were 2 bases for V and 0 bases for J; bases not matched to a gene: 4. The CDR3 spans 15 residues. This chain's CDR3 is CASSFGQGSSYEQYF. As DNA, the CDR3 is TGCGCCAGCAGCTTCGGACAGGGTAGCTCCTACGAGCAGTACTTC.

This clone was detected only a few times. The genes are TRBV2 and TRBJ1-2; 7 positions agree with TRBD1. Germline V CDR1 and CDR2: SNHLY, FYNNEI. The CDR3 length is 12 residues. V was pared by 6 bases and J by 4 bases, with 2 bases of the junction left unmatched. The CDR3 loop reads CASRRTGYGYTF. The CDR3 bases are TGTGCCAGCAGGAGGACAGGCTATGGCTACACCTTC.